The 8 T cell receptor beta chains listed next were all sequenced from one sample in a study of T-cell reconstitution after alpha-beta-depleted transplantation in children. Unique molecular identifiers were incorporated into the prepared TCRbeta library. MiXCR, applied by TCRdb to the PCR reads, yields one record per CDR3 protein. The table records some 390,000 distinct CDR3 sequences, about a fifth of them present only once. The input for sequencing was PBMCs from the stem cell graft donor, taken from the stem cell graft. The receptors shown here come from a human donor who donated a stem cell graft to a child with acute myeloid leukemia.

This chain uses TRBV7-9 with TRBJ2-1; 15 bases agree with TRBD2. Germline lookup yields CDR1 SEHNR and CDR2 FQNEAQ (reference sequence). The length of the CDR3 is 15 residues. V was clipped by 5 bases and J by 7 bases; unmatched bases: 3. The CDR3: CASSIGTSGRNEQFF. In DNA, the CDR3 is TGTGCCAGCAGCATCGGGACTAGCGGGAGGAATGAGCAGTTCTTC.

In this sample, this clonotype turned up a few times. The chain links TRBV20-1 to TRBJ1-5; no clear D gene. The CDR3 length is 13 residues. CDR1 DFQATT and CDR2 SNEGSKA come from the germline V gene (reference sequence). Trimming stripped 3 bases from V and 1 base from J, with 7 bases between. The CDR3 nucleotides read TGCAGTGCTAGTGTGGGAAGCAATCAGCCCCAGCATTTT. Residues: CSASVGSNQPQHF.

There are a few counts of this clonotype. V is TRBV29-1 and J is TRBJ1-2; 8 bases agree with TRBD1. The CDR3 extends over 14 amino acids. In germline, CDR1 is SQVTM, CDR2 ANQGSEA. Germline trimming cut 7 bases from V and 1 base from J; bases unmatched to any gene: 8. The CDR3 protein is CSAGQGSSNYGYTF. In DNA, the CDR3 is TGCAGCGCAGGACAGGGCTCCAGTAACTATGGCTACACCTTC.

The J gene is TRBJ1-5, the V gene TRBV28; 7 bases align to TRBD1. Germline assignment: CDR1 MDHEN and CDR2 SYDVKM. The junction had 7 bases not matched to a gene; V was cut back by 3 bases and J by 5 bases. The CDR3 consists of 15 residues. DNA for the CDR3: TGTGCCAGCAGTTTCGGGACAGTCTTTCATCAGCCCCAGCATTTT. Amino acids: CASSFGTVFHQPQHF.

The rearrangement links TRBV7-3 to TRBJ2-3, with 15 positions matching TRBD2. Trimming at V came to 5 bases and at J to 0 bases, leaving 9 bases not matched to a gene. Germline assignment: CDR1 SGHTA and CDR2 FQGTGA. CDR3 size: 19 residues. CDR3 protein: CASSPGLAGGPTSTDTQYF. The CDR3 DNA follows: TGTGCCAGCAGCCCGGGACTAGCGGGAGGACCAACTAGCACAGATACGCAGTATTTT. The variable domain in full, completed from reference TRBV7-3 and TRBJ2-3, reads GAGVSQTPSNKVTEKGKYVELRCDPISGHTALYWYRQSLGQGPEFLIYFQGTGAADDSGLPNDRFFAVRPEGSVSTLKIQRTERGDSAVYLCASSPGLAGGPTSTDTQYFGPGTRLTVL.

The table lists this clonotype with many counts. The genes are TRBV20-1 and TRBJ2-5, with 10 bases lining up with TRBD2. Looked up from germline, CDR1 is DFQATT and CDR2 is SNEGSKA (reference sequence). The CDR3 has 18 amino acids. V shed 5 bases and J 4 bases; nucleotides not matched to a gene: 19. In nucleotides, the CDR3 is TGCAGTGCTCCCATGTTGGTAGCGGGAGGAGGTCGCCCAGAGACCCAGTACTTC. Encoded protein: CSAPMLVAGGGRPETQYF.

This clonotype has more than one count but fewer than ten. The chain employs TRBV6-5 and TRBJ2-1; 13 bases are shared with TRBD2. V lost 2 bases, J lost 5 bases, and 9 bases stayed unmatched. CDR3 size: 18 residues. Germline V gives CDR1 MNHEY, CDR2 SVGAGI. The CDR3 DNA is TGTGCCAGCAGTTACCCTCCCCGGACTAGCGGGAGACACAATGAGCAGTTCTTC. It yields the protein CASSYPPRTSGRHNEQFF.

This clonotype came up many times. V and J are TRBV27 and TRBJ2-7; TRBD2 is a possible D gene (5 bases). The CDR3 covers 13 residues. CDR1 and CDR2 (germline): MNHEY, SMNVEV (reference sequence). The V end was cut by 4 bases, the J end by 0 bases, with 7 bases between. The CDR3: CASSSGISYEQYF. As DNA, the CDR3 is TGTGCCAGCAGTTCCGGGATCTCCTACGAGCAGTACTTC.